These T cell receptor beta chains were read from a single sample in a study of cytomegalovirus exposure and HLA in healthy donors. Only in-frame clones appear in the TCRdb table, and some are missing; sequencing was by immunoSEQ multiplex PCR. The table includes about 54,000 clones, approximately 77% detected once. Sequencing was carried out using PBMCs. The receptors come from a woman in her late teens or twenties in good health and CMV-seronegative. The CDR3 runs from the conserved cysteine through the conserved F or W. A D gene is named only where the DNA matches it firmly. A clone size is listed for some rows: how often the clone was seen (once, few, many), or a class if it is expanded.

>-|TRBJ2-5|TRBV5-1|TRBD2
TGCGCCAGCAGCGTCCAGCTAGCGGACCAAGAGACCCAGTACTTC
CASSVQLADQETQYF
>-|TRBJ2-1|TRBV5-1|TRBD2
TGCGCCAGCAGCTCGACTAGCGGGAAGATAAGTGAGCAGTTCTTC
CASSSTSGKISEQFF
>-|TRBJ2-5|TRBV7-9|-
TGTGCCAGCAGCCGGCCCGGGGAGCAGTACTTC
CASSRPGEQYF
>-|TRBJ2-7|TRBV10-1|-
TGCGCCAGCAGTGATTCTTATGCCGGAGGCTCCTACGAGCAGTACTTC
CASSDSYAGGSYEQYF
>-|TRBJ1-1|TRBV7-6|-
TGTGCCAGCAGCTCTACAACGGACAGCAACACTGAAGCTTTCTTT
CASSSTTDSNTEAFF
>-|TRBJ1-1|TRBV27|-
TGTGCCAGCAGTTTACTAGGAGGACTGGGGAACACTGAAGCTTTCTTT
CASSLLGGLGNTEAFF
>-|TRBJ2-7|TRBV7-9|TRBD1
TGTGCCAGCAGCCCCCGGGACAGGAAGTACGAGCAGTACTTC
CASSPRDRKYEQYF
>-|TRBJ2-7|TRBV6-1|TRBD2
TGTGCCAGCAGCCCTAGCGGGTCCTACGAGCAGTACTTC
CASSPSGSYEQYF
>few|TRBJ2-5|TRBV28|-
TGTGCCAGCAGTCCGCGGACAGCCCAAGAGACCCAGTACTTC
CASSPRTAQETQYF
>-|TRBJ2-3|TRBV9|-
TGTGCCAGCAGCGTAGCGGGAGATACGCAGTATTTT
CASSVAGDTQYF
>-|TRBJ2-7|TRBV18|TRBD1
TGTGCCAGCTCGGACAGGGCCGAGCAGTACTTC
CASSDRAEQYF
>-|TRBJ2-7|TRBV5-5|-
TGTGCCAGCAGCGGGACAGCGCAGACTAAGGGGGGCCGCATTTGGGCCGAGCAGTACTTC
CASSGTAQTKGGRIWAEQYF
>few|TRBJ1-4|TRBV7-8|TRBD1
TGTGCCAGCAGCTTGAACGAGGGACAGGTTAATGAAAAACTGTTTTTT
CASSLNEGQVNEKLFF
>few|TRBJ1-6|TRBV27|-
TGTGCCAGCAGTTCCAGGGGCCCGGGTCATCTTAGCTCACCCCTCCACTTT
CASSSRGPGHLSSPLHF
>-|TRBJ2-1|TRBV6-4|TRBD2
TGTGCCAGCAGTGACAAGCGGGAGGGCAATGAGCAGTTCTTC
CASSDKREGNEQFF
>once|TRBJ2-1|TRBV11-1|TRBD2
TGTGCCAGCAGCGCGCGACTAGCCAATGAGCAGTTCTTC
CASSARLANEQFF
>-|TRBJ1-1|TRBV19|TRBD1
TGTGCCAGTAGTACCGTAGGGGGCTCGGACACTGAAGCTTTCTTT
CASSTVGGSDTEAFF
>-|TRBJ1-1|TRBV27|-
TGTGCCAGCAGTTTATCTCGAGCGGACACTGAAGCTTTCTTT
CASSLSRADTEAFF
>-|TRBJ2-3|TRBV7-6|-
TGTGCCAGCAGCTTAGCGCAGCGTTGGGATACGCAGTATTTT
CASSLAQRWDTQYF
>-|TRBJ2-2|TRBV2|-
TGTGCCAGCAGTCGACAGGTTAACACCGGGGAGCTGTTTTTT
CASSRQVNTGELFF
>once|TRBJ2-5|TRBV11-2|-
TGTGCCAGCAGGAATTGGGCCACTCAAGAGACCCAGTACTTC
CASRNWATQETQYF
>-|TRBJ2-1|TRBV6-4|-
TGTGCCAGCAGTACTTCTAGCGAGGGGAATGAGCAGTTCTTC
CASSTSSEGNEQFF
>-|TRBJ2-1|TRBV27|-
TGTGCCAGCAGTAGGAGCGGAGCCTACAATGAGCAGTTCTTC
CASSRSGAYNEQFF
>-|TRBJ1-5|TRBV2|TRBD1
TGTGCCAGCTCCGGGACAGATTATAGCAATCAGCCCCAGCATTTT
CASSGTDYSNQPQHF
>-|TRBJ1-5|TRBV4-1|-
TGCGCCAGCAGCCAAGATCTGTGGACTGGGGGCCGGCAGCCCCAGCATTTT
CASSQDLWTGGRQPQHF
>-|TRBJ2-3|TRBV5-4|TRBD2
TGTGCCAGCAGCTTGGCCGGGGGGGATACGCAGTATTTT
CASSLAGGDTQYF
>few|TRBJ2-6|TRBV27|-
TGTGCCAGCAGTCCCTCTGGGGCCAACGGCCTGACTTTC
CASSPSGANGLTF
>-|TRBJ1-2|TRBV12-5|-
TGTGCTAGTGGTTTGGTAATCAAGCGGAGGGATGCTAACTATGGCTACACCTTC
CASGLVIKRRDANYGYTF
>-|TRBJ2-5|TRBV6-1|TRBD2
TGTGCCAGCAGTGAAGGGGGGGGGAGACAGACCCAGTACTTC
CASSEGGGRQTQYF
>few|TRBJ2-7|TRBV6-5|TRBD2
TGTGCCAGCAGTTACTCGGCGGGAGGGCCCGACGAGCAGTACTTC
CASSYSAGGPDEQYF
>-|TRBJ2-1|TRBV11-3|TRBD2
TGTGCCAGCAGCACCCGCTACTGGACTAGCGGGCACAATGAGCAGTTCTTC
CASSTRYWTSGHNEQFF
>-|TRBJ1-2|TRBV10-2|TRBD1
TGCGCCAGCAGACCTACAGGGGGGGACTATGGCTACACCTTC
CASRPTGGDYGYTF
>-|TRBJ1-4|TRBV28|-
TGTGCCAGCAGTTCGGGTGAAAAACTGTTTTTT
CASSSGEKLFF
>-|TRBJ1-1|TRBV2|-
TGTGCCAGCAGTGAATTGCGGGACGTCGGCACTGAAGCTTTCTTT
CASSELRDVGTEAFF
>-|TRBJ1-5|TRBV28|-
TGTGCCAGCAGTTTTGACCACCAACCAGATTGGGCGAATCAGCCCCAGCATTTT
CASSFDHQPDWANQPQHF
>-|TRBJ2-7|TRBV5-1|-
TGCGCCAGCAGCTTGGGCAGGGTTGGGGCCTACGAGCAGTACTTC
CASSLGRVGAYEQYF
>-|TRBJ1-4|TRBV20-1|-
TGCAGTGCTAGAGCGGGCAGGGTGTTTTTT
CSARAGRVFF
>-|TRBJ2-1|TRBV18|TRBD1
TGTGCCAGCTCACTTGGACAGGGGGCCTACAATGAGCAGTTCTTC
CASSLGQGAYNEQFF
>-|TRBJ1-4|TRBV28|TRBD1
TGTGCCAGCAGTCGCCCGGGACAGGGGGCGCTTAGTCGAAAACTGTTTTTT
CASSRPGQGALSRKLFF
>once|TRBJ1-1|TRBV6-5|TRBD1
TGTGCCAGCAGTTACTGGGCGACAGGGACGAATGAAGCTTTCTTT
CASSYWATGTNEAFF
>few|TRBJ2-1|TRBV19|TRBD2
TGTGCCAGTAGTATATTCTCCGGGACTAGCGGGAGCTCTCTCTACAATGAGCAGTTCTTC
CASSIFSGTSGSSLYNEQFF
>-|TRBJ2-3|TRBV10-1|TRBD2
TGCGCCAGCAGTGCGGCTAGCGGGCACACAGATACGCAGTATTTT
CASSAASGHTDTQYF
>-|TRBJ2-6|TRBV19|-
TGTGCCGTCCGGCCCTCTGGGGCCAACGGCCTGACTTTC
CAVRPSGANGLTF
>-|TRBJ2-5|TRBV28|-
TGTGTCAGCAGTTTTGGCGCTGGGCAGCCCCCGGTAAGAGAGACCCAGTACTTC
CVSSFGAGQPPVRETQYF
>-|TRBJ2-5|TRBV9|TRBD2
TGTGCCAGCAGCTTACGTAGCGGGTCCCAAGAGACCCAGTACTTC
CASSLRSGSQETQYF
>once|TRBJ1-2|TRBV27|TRBD1
TGTGCCAGCAGTCTCTCCGGGACAGGGGGCACTCTTAACTATGGCTACACCTTC
CASSLSGTGGTLNYGYTF
>-|TRBJ1-5|TRBV5-1|TRBD1
TGCGCCAGCAGCACAGGGGTGGGCAATCAGCCCCAGCATTTT
CASSTGVGNQPQHF
>-|TRBJ1-4|TRBV7-9|TRBD1
TGTGCCAGCAGCCGATTAGGGGGCTCCAAGGGTGAAAAACTGTTTTTT
CASSRLGGSKGEKLFF
>once|TRBJ1-1|TRBV4-1|TRBD1
TGCGCCAGCAGCCAAGGAAAGGACAGGGTGGGCCGGAGCGAAGCTTTCTTT
CASSQGKDRVGRSEAFF
>-|TRBJ2-1|TRBV6-1|-
TGTGCCAGCAGCCAGAATGAGCAGTTCTTC
CASSQNEQFF
>-|TRBJ2-3|TRBV29-1|TRBD2
TGCAGCGTTTCGACTAGCTCAGATACGCAGTATTTT
CSVSTSSDTQYF
>-|TRBJ2-5|TRBV19|TRBD2
TGTGCCAGTAGTATAGTAGCGGGCGGACAAGAGACCCAGTACTTC
CASSIVAGGQETQYF
>once|TRBJ1-5|TRBV19|-
TGTGCCAGTACCTCCGGAGGGCATCAGCCCCAGCATTTT
CASTSGGHQPQHF
>-|TRBJ1-1|TRBV4-2|TRBD1
TGTGCCAGCAGCCAAGCCGACAGGGGGCTAGGGACTGAAGCTTTCTTT
CASSQADRGLGTEAFF